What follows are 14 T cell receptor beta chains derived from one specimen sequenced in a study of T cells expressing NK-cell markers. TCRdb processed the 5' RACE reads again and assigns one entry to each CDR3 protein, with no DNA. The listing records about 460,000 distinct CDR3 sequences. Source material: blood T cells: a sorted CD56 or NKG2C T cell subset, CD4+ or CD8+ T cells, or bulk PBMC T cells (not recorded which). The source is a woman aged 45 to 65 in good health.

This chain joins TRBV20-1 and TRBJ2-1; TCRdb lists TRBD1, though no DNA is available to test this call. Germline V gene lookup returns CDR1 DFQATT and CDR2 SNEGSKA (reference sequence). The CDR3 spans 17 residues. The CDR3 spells CSARAPGPLSSYNEQFF.

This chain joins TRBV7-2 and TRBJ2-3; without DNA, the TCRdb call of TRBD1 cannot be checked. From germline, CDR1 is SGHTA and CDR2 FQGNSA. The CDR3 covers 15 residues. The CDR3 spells CASTKRGAYTDTQYF.

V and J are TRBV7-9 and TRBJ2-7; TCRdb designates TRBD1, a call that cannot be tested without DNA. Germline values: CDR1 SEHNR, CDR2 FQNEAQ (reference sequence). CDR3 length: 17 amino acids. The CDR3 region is CASSLFSGFRGSIEQYF.

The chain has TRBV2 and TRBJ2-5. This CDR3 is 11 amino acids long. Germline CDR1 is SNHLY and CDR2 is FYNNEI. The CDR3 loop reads CASSGLETQYF.

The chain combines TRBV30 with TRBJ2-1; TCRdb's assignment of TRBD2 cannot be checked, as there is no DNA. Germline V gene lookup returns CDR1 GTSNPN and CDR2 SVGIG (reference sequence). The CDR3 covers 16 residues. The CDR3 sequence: CAWSRTSGRALGEQFF.

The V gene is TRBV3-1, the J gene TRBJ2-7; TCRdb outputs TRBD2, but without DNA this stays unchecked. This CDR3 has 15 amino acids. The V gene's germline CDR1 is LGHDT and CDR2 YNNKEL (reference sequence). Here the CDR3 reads CASSQRGEGIYEQYF.

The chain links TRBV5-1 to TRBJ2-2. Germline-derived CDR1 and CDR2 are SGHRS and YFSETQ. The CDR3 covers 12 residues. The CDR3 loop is CASRPRNGELFF.

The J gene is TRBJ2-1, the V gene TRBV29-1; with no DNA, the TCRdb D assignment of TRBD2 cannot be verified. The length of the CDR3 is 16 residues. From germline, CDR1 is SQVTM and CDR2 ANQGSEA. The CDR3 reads CSVPPSGRATHNEQFF.

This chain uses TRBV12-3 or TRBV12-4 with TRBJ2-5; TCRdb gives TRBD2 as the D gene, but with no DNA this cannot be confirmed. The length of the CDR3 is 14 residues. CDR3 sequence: CASSGTSGGETQYF.

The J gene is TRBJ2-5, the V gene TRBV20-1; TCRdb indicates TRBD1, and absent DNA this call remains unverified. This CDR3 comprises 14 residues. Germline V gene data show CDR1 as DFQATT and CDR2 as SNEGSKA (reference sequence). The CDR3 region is CSASGPRAAETQYF.

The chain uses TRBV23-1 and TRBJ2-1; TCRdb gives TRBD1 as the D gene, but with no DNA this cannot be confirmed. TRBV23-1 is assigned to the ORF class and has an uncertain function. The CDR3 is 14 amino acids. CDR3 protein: CASSPIETEDEQFF.

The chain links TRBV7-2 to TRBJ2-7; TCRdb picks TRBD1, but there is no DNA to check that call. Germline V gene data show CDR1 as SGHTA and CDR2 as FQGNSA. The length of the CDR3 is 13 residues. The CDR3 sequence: CASSLVSAREQYF.

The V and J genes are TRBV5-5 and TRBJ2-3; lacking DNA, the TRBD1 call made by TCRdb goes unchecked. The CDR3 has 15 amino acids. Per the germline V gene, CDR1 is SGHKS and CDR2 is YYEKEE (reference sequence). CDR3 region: CASSFVGGIPDTQYF.

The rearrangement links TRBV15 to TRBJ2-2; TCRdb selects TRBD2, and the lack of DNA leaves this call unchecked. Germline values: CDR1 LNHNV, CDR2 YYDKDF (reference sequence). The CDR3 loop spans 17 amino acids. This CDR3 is CATSRDPPASLTGELFF.